The present TCR beta chain was sequenced within a study of T cells in Graves' hyperthyroidism and ophthalmopathy. The table lists this clonotype with many counts. V shed 8 bases and J shed 5 bases, with 9 bases lying between them. CDR1 is LGHDT and CDR2 is YNNKEL in the germline V gene (reference sequence). The length of the CDR3 is 11 residues. The TCR beta CDR3 regions underwent amplification using RNA transcripts as the source. HTBI primers were used for first-round RT-PCR of the TCR CDR3. MiXCR, applied by TCRdb to the multiplex PCR reads, yields one record per CDR3 protein. The repertoire has under 350,000 distinct CDR3 sequences, 25% of them found once; the top ten carry roughly 24%.

The specimen was blood. The clonotype was recovered from a man aged 35 to 55 with Graves' hyperthyroidism that later progressed to Graves' ophthalmopathy. This chain connects TRBV3-1 to TRBJ1-2; D uncertain. The CDR3 reads CASYSGYGYTF. CDR3 in DNA: TGTGCCAGCTACAGTGGATATGGCTACACCTTC.